A single sample is the source of the 15 T cell receptor beta chains below, sequenced in a study of T-cell reconstitution after alpha-beta-depleted transplantation in children. Unique molecular identifiers were incorporated into the prepared TCRbeta library. TCRdb itself ran the PCR reads through MiXCR, one entry per CDR3 protein. The sample has nearly 350,000 distinct CDR3 sequences, around 15% seen once. The material sequenced was PBMCs, mostly from graft donor cells, taken 360 days after TCRalphabeta/CD19-depleted stem cell transplant. These receptors were collected from a male patient between 2 and 15 years old who had a stem cell transplant for acute lymphoblastic leukemia, so the T cells may come from the graft donor.

In its sample, this clonotype was seen a few times. The chain employs TRBV30 and TRBJ1-4, with a tentative D call TRBD1 (6 bases). From germline, CDR1 is GTSNPN and CDR2 SVGIG (reference sequence). V was pared by 0 bases and J by 8 bases, with 16 bases between. This CDR3 is built from 15 residues. The CDR3 DNA reads TGTGCCTGGAGTGTAACCCAGGGGTGGGGGGAAAAACTGTTTTTT. It is translated as CAWSVTQGWGEKLFF.

The V call is TRBV11-2, the J call TRBJ2-1, with a possible D match to TRBD1 (5 bases). Germline CDR1 reads SGHAT; CDR2 reads FQNNGV. V was shortened by 1 base and J by 2 bases, with 9 bases between the two germline ends. The CDR3 loop spans 15 amino acids. The CDR3 region is CASSLGGQPYNEQFF. The CDR3 DNA follows: TGTGCCAGCAGCTTAGGGGGCCAGCCCTACAATGAGCAGTTCTTC.

In its sample, this clonotype was seen a few times. The chain employs TRBV28 and TRBJ2-1; D may match TRBD1 or TRBD2 (5 bases each). Trimming shortened V by 1 base and J by 1 base, and 17 bases separated the two germline ends. Germline CDR1 MDHEN, CDR2 SYDVKM. This CDR3 has 18 residues. CDR3 in amino acids: CASSLFTGWDPSYNEQFF. The CDR3 DNA follows: TGTGCCAGCAGTTTATTCACGGGATGGGACCCTTCCTACAATGAGCAGTTCTTC.

This clonotype was seen at least ten times. This sequence joins TRBV7-3 and TRBJ2-1; D ambiguous. Germline values: CDR1 SGHTA, CDR2 FQGTGA. This CDR3 comprises 13 residues. Trimming removed 0 bases from V and 7 bases from J, with 7 bases in between. This CDR3 is CASSLTKSNEQFF. Here the CDR3 DNA reads TGTGCCAGCAGCTTAACGAAAAGTAATGAGCAGTTCTTC.

J is TRBJ2-3 and V is TRBV5-5; D is tentatively TRBD1 or TRBD2 (5 bases each). Per germline, CDR1 SGHKS and CDR2 YYEKEE (reference sequence). V was cut by 2 bases and J by 6 bases, with 13 bases left in between. The CDR3 spans 14 residues. The CDR3 DNA reads TGTGCCAGCAGCTTAGGGGAGTGGTCGGATACGCAGTATTTT. It codes for CASSLGEWSDTQYF.

The chain links TRBV4-2 to TRBJ2-1; no definite D call. V lost 1 base to trimming and J lost 8 bases, with 12 bases between them. The germline V gene has CDR1 LGHNA and CDR2 YNFKEQ. The CDR3 totals 14 residues. CDR3 in DNA: TGTGCCAGCAGCCAAGCCTCATTGGGGTATGAGCAGTTCTTC. Translated, it gives CASSQASLGYEQFF.

The genes are TRBV28 and TRBJ2-3, with 7 bases lining up with TRBD2. The germline CDR1 and CDR2 sequences are MDHEN and SYDVKM. V gave up 2 bases and J gave up 4 bases; unmatched junction bases: 6. This CDR3 is built from 15 residues. The CDR3 bases are TGTGCCAGCAGTTTAGGGCGGGGGTTGGCAGATACGCAGTATTTT. Translation: CASSLGRGLADTQYF.

This clonotype has just a few counts. The chain joins TRBV4-1 to TRBJ2-7; D possibly corresponds to TRBD2 (5 bases). Germline CDR1 MGHRA, CDR2 YSYEKL. This CDR3 region has 15 residues. The germline V and J ends were trimmed by 8 bases and 0 bases, with 17 bases remaining between them. The CDR3 protein is CASPRPSGSSYEQYF. CDR3 DNA sequence: TGCGCCAGCCCCCGGCCTAGTGGGAGCTCCTACGAGCAGTACTTC.

This clonotype was counted a few times. The chain is built from TRBV3-1 and TRBJ2-1; 9 nucleotides agree with TRBD2. V shed 4 bases, J shed 3 bases, and the junction held 10 bases outside the gene matches. Germline V lookup: CDR1 LGHDT, CDR2 YNNKEL (reference sequence). This CDR3 has 17 residues. This chain's CDR3 is CASSRGGGGRVYNEQFF. In nucleotides, the CDR3 is TGTGCCAGCAGCCGAGGCGGGGGCGGGAGGGTCTACAATGAGCAGTTCTTC.

This clonotype occurred a few times. J is TRBJ2-1 and V is TRBV4-1, with D possibly matching TRBD1 (6 bases). Germline assignment: CDR1 MGHRA and CDR2 YSYEKL. Trimming took 4 bases from V and 15 from J, leaving 22 bases between them. The CDR3 length is 14 residues. The CDR3 reads CASSRPRDTSSRFF. The CDR3, as DNA: TGCGCCAGCAGCCGGCCCCGGGACACATCGTCCCGGTTCTTC.

The chain links TRBV20-1 to TRBJ2-5, with D perhaps TRBD1 (6 bases). The CDR3 contains 13 residues. The V end lost 6 bases, the J end lost 0 bases, and 11 bases lay between the germline ends. The germline gives CDR1 DFQATT, CDR2 SNEGSKA (reference sequence). The CDR3 coding sequence is TGCAGTGCCCTCGGACAGTACCAAGAGACCCAGTACTTC. This encodes CSALGQYQETQYF.

The CDR3 here is CASSDTSRVGSYEQYF. Here the CDR3 DNA reads TGTGCCAGCAGTGATACTTCCAGGGTGGGTAGTTACGAGCAGTACTTC. This chain connects TRBV2 to TRBJ2-7, with D maybe TRBD1 (5 bases). The V gene lost 3 bases and the J gene lost 4 bases, with 19 bases spanning the gap. In germline, CDR1 is SNHLY, CDR2 FYNNEI. CDR3 length: 16 amino acids.

This chain uses TRBV30 with TRBJ1-4, with D tentatively TRBD1 (6 bases). V shed 2 bases and J shed 2 bases, with 21 bases lying between them. This CDR3 region has 18 residues. CDR1 is GTSNPN, CDR2 SVGIG, per germline (reference sequence). CDR3 in DNA: TGTGCCTGGAGTAGGAGGCAGGGGAACGTCGCGACTAATGAAAAACTGTTTTTT. It codes for CAWSRRQGNVATNEKLFF. The variable domain in full, with the rest retrieved from reference TRBV30 and TRBJ1-4, is SQTIHQWPATLVQPVGSPLSLECTVEGTSNPNLYWYRQAAGRGLQLLFYSVGIGQISSEVPQNLSASRPQDRQFILSSKKLLLSDSGFYLCAWSRRQGNVATNEKLFFGSGTQLSVL.

The chain uses TRBV12-3 or TRBV12-4 and TRBJ1-1; TRBD1 might be the D (6 bases). The CDR3 sequence is 12 residues long. With 8 bases removed from V and 3 bases from J, the gap between germline ends came to 10 bases. The CDR3 sequence: CASHRADTEAFF. The DNA of the CDR3 is TGTGCCAGCCACAGGGCCGACACTGAAGCTTTCTTT.

The chain joins TRBV5-1 to TRBJ2-1; TRBD2 matches 12 bases. The length of the CDR3 is 19 residues. CDR1 and CDR2 from the germline V gene are SGHRS and YFSETQ. The ends lost 0 bases at V and 0 bases at J; junction bases unmatched: 7. Here the CDR3 reads CASSLVLLAGGLSYNEQFF. Here the CDR3 DNA reads TGCGCCAGCAGCTTGGTCCTCCTAGCGGGAGGGCTCTCCTACAATGAGCAGTTCTTC.